This T cell receptor beta chain was observed in a study of T-cell memory formation after mild COVID-19. Study-level information: Clusters were largely donor specific. General study findings and limits: Later expanders leaned CD4+, whereas day 15 to 85 contracting clones were balanced CD4/CD8.

The CDR3 sequence is 15 residues long. The germline CDR1 and CDR2 sequences are SGHVS and FQNEAQ. V lost 1 base to trimming and J lost 0 bases, with 7 bases between them. From the 5' RACE reads, TCRdb called clonotypes with MiXCR, one entry per CDR3 protein. The sample has about 81,000 distinct CDR3 sequences; approximately 23% are singletons. This clonotype was counted at least ten times. The antigen is not known. This TCR was recovered from a man aged 18 to 35 who had mild COVID-19 (a few samples of this study predate the infection). Cell type and time point are not known. Sequenced sample: PBMCs or a T cell subset sorted from them (not recorded which). The chain is built from TRBV7-8 and TRBJ2-1, with TRBD1 as a possible D gene (6 bases). The CDR3 is CASSLGGHSYNEQFF. CDR3 nucleotide sequence: TGTGCCAGCAGCTTAGGGGGGCACTCCTACAATGAGCAGTTCTTC.